Described below is a single TCR beta chain sequence and its context. The antigen is undetermined. With a J-beta primer mix and a sample-barcoded 5' primer, a second PCR ran about 6 to 11 cycles. TCRdb passed the 5' RACE reads through MiXCR, listing each CDR3 protein once. This table has about 1,000,000 distinct CDR3 sequences, around 45% appearing once. Trimming removed 6 bases at V and 8 bases at J, with 23 bases between. CDR3 size: 16 residues. These data belong to a study of blood T cells in healthy people across ages. General study points: The CMV status of each donor remained undetermined, and this could have confounded shifts in expanded clonotypes.

This clonotype was obtained from a woman aged 55-70 years in good health. This chain connects TRBV12-3 or TRBV12-4 to TRBJ2-1, with a tentative D call TRBD1 (6 bases). Sequencing used blood. This CDR3 is CASSYSALIQGYEQFF. Written as DNA, the CDR3 is TGTGCCAGCAGCTACTCGGCCCTAATTCAGGGGTATGAGCAGTTCTTC.